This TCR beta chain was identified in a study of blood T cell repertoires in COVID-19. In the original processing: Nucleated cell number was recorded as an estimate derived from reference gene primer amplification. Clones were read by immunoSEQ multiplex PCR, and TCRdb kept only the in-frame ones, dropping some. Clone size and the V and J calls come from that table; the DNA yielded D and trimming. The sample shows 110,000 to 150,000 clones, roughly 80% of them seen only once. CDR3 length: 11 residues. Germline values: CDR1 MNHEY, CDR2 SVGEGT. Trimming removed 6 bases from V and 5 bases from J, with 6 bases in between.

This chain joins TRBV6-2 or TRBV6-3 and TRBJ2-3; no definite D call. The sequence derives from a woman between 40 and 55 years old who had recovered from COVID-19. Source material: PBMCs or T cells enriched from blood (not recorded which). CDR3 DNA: TGTGCCAGCAGCTTTAAAGATACGCAGTATTTT. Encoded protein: CASSFKDTQYF.